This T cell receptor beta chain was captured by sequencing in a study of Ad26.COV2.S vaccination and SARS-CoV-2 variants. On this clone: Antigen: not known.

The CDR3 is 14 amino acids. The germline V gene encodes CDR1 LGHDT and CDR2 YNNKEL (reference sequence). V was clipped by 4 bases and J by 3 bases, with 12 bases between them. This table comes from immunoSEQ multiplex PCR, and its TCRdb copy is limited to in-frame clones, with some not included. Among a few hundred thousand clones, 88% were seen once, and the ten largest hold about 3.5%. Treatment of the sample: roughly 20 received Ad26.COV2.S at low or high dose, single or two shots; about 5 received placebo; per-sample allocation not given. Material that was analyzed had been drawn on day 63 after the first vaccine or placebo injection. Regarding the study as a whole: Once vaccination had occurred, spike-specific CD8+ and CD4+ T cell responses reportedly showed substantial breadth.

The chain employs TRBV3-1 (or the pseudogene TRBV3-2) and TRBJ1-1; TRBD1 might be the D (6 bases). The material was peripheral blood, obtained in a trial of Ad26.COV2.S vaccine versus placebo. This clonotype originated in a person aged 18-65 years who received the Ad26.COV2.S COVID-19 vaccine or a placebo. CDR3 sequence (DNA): TGTGCCAGCAGCCCACAGGGTAGGGACACTGAAGCTTTCTTT. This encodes CASSPQGRDTEAFF.